This TCR beta chain was found in a study of cytomegalovirus exposure and HLA in healthy donors. Study outcomes and limitations: Sequences of the TCR beta chain were said to predict the HLA-A and HLA-B alleles of most subjects accurately. Rarity held for most TCR sequences, but there were some public TCRs that occurred in many donors.

Every donor was a healthy person donating bone marrow. The ends were cut back, 6 bases at V and 0 bases at J, with 3 bases in the middle. The V gene's germline CDR1 is SGHDN and CDR2 FVKESK. The length of the CDR3 is 11 residues. Regarding this clone: Its specificity is unknown.

The PCR ran on 60 Vbeta and 13 Jbeta primers. The protocol was immunoSEQ multiplex PCR, while the TCRdb copy is restricted to in-frame clones and leaves out a portion. The profile shows about 160,000 clones, 60% to 85% of them singletons. What was sequenced was PBMCs. The V and J genes are TRBV14 and TRBJ2-7; no firm D call. This TCR was sampled from a woman in her twenties or thirties in good health and CMV-seronegative. The CDR3 coding sequence is TGTGCCAGCAGTCACTCCTACGAGCAGTACTTC. Translation gives CASSHSYEQYF.